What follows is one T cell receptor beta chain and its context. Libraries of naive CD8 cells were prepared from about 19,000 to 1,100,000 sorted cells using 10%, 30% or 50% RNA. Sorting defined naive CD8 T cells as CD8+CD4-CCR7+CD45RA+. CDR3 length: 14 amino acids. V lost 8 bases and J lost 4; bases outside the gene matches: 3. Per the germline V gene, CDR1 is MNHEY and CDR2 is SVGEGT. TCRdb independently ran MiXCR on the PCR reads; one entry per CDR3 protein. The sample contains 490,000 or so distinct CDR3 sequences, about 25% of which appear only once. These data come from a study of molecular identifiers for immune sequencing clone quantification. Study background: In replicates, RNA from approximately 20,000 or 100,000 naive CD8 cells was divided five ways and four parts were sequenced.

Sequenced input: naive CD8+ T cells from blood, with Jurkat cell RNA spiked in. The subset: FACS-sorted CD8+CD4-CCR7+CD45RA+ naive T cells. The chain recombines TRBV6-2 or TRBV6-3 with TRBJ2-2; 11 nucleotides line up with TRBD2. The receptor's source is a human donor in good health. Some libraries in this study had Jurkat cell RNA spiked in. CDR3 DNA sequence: TGTGCCAGCTTCCTAGCGGGGGGCACCGGGGAGCTGTTTTTT. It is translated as CASFLAGGTGELFF.